These 2 T cell receptor beta chains came from one sample sequenced in a study of T cell repertoires in cytomegalovirus infection (dated by TCRdb to about 2019). What the treatment or condition label conveys for this sample: in vitro stimulation with specific CMV peptide epitopes to enrich CMV-specific T cells. Instrument used: Illumina HiSeq 1500. The public reads were reprocessed in TCRdb via fastp at Q25 and MiXCR, keeping in-frame beta chains. CDR3 protein duplicates are merged, each entry listing the most common genes and DNA. The sample data list more than 250,000 distinct CDR3 sequences, and roughly 25% of these were observed just once. Approximately 12% of the sample is held by the ten biggest clonotypes. Their antigens remain unidentified. Sequencing used cultured PBMCs, obtained from culture after CMV antigen stimulation. These receptors were obtained from a human donor in good health (CMV status not recorded). Some clones in this sample may be carry-over from other donors' samples.

The chain is built from TRBV7-8 and TRBJ1-1; 7 bases map to TRBD1. Germline CDR1 SGHVS, CDR2 FQNEAQ. With 5 bases clipped from V and 4 bases from J, the junction kept 10 bases outside the gene matches. The CDR3 loop spans 15 amino acids. CDR3 protein: CASSLRTGVGTEAFF. The CDR3 DNA follows: TGTGCCAGCAGCCTACGGACAGGAGTAGGCACTGAAGCTTTCTTT.

The chain combines TRBV6-2 or TRBV6-3 with TRBJ2-6; 7 bases align to TRBD1. J was trimmed by 2 bases and V by 0 bases; bases with no gene match: 1. The CDR3 has 16 amino acids. Germline V lookup: CDR1 MNHEY, CDR2 SVGEGT. The CDR3, as DNA: TGTGCCAGCAGTTACTCCGACAGGGCTGGGGCCAACGTCCTGACTTTC. Residues: CASSYSDRAGANVLTF.